Below are 12 T cell receptor beta chains sequenced from a single sample in a study of radiation and T cells in renal cell carcinoma. Time point defined: baseline pretreatment blood. Treatment noted: 15 Gy SBRT to primary tumor, nephrectomy 4 weeks later. Assay: immunoSEQ multiplex PCR; the TCRdb copy retains only in-frame clones and omits some. In the table there are nearly 50,000 clones, roughly 80% of which are singletons. The sample in question was blood, obtained from a patient whose treatment included radiotherapy and nephrectomy. The receptors here all came from a woman aged 65 to 85 with renal cell carcinoma.

V and J are TRBV30 and TRBJ2-1; a possible D gene is TRBD2 (6 bases). CDR1 GTSNPN and CDR2 SVGIG come from the germline V gene (reference sequence). V lost 5 bases and J lost 8, with 19 bases in between. The CDR3 extends over 14 amino acids. The CDR3 DNA is TGTGCCTGGGGACCGGGACTGCGAGTGGATGAGCAGTTCTTC. The encoded protein is CAWGPGLRVDEQFF.

The gene calls are TRBV6-5 and TRBJ2-2; 8 nucleotides line up with TRBD1. Germline V gives CDR1 MNHEY, CDR2 SVGAGI. J was trimmed by 0 bases and V by 7 bases; bases with no gene match: 4. CDR3 length: 15 amino acids. As DNA, the CDR3 is TGTGCCAGCACCCAGGGGGCCGCGAACACCGGGGAGCTGTTTTTT. As protein: CASTQGAANTGELFF.

The V and J genes are TRBV7-3 and TRBJ2-3; 7 bases are shared with TRBD2. The CDR3 is 15 amino acids. Per the germline V gene, CDR1 is SGHTA and CDR2 is FQGTGA. V lost 3 bases and J lost 2; bases outside the gene matches: 5. The DNA for the CDR3 is TGTGCCAGCAGCTTCACCGGGACTAACACAGATACGCAGTATTTT. Translated: CASSFTGTNTDTQYF.

The chain employs TRBV5-4 and TRBJ1-2; D ambiguous. Germline V lookup: CDR1 SGHNT, CDR2 YYREEE (reference sequence). The V end was cut by 0 bases, the J end by 8 bases, with 11 bases between. The CDR3 spans 13 residues. In DNA, the CDR3 is TGTGCCAGCAGCTTGGTCTCCGGGTCCGGCTACACCTTC. Its translation: CASSLVSGSGYTF.

V gene TRBV2 combines with J gene TRBJ2-1, with TRBD2 identical over 7 bases. Germline values: CDR1 SNHLY, CDR2 FYNNEI. There are 15 residues in the CDR3. V trimming: 0 bases; J trimming: 8 bases; junction bases outside the gene matches: 7. The CDR3 sequence is CASSEASGAGYEQFF. In DNA form, the CDR3 reads TGTGCCAGCAGTGAAGCCAGCGGGGCCGGGTATGAGCAGTTCTTC.

This chain joins TRBV6-1 and TRBJ2-2; tentatively, D is TRBD1 (6 bases). From germline, CDR1 is MNHNS and CDR2 SASEGT. The CDR3 extends over 15 amino acids. The V end was cut by 4 bases, the J end by 6 bases, with 15 bases between. The CDR3 DNA is TGTGCCAGCAGTGCCTCACACACAGGGTCCGGGGAGCTGTTTTTT. Protein sequence: CASSASHTGSGELFF.

The chain recombines TRBV29-1 with TRBJ2-1, with a tentative D call TRBD2 (5 bases). Per germline, CDR1 SQVTM and CDR2 ANQGSEA. This CDR3 is 15 amino acids long. Trimming cost V 2 bases and J 0 bases, with 11 bases left between them. The CDR3 loop is CSVEWPGSSYNEQFF. The CDR3 DNA is TGCAGCGTTGAATGGCCGGGGAGCTCCTACAATGAGCAGTTCTTC.

This clone has a single count. The chain links TRBV6-5 to TRBJ2-3; D unresolved. The V end was cut by 2 bases, the J end by 6 bases, with 12 bases between. CDR3 length: 14 residues. Germline CDR1 is MNHEY and CDR2 is SVGAGI. CDR3 DNA sequence: TGTGCCAGCAGTTACGGGCAGGACGAGGATACGCAGTATTTT. Its translation: CASSYGQDEDTQYF.

The rearrangement joins TRBV5-1 to TRBJ1-1; unclear D gene. The CDR3 loop spans 13 amino acids. Germline assignment: CDR1 SGHRS and CDR2 YFSETQ. V lost 4 bases to trimming and J lost 0 bases, with 7 bases between them. Written as DNA, the CDR3 is TGCGCCAGCAGCCCCGGGATGAACACTGAAGCTTTCTTT. Its protein product is CASSPGMNTEAFF.

CDR3 amino acids: CATSSRRDTKYEQYF. Here the CDR3 DNA reads TGTGCCACCAGCAGTCGACGGGACACTAAGTACGAGCAGTACTTC. J is TRBJ2-7 and V is TRBV15; maybe TRBD1 (6 bases). V was shortened by 3 bases and J by 4 bases, with 16 bases between the two germline ends. Germline V gene sequence: CDR1 LNHNV, CDR2 YYDKDF (reference sequence). The CDR3 covers 15 residues. Together with reference TRBV15 and TRBJ2-7, the CDR3 gives the full variable domain: DAMVIQNPRYQVTQFGKPVTLSCSQTLNHNVMYWYQQKSSQAPKLLFHYYDKDFNNEADTPDNFQSRRPNTSFCFLDIRSPGLGDTAMYLCATSSRRDTKYEQYFGPGTRLTVT.

The CDR3 protein is CASSKTGQRQPQHF. In nucleotides, the CDR3 is TGTGCCAGCAGCAAGACAGGGCAGCGCCAGCCCCAGCATTTT. The chain combines TRBV6-5 with TRBJ1-5; 7 bases agree with TRBD1. V trimming: 6 bases; J trimming: 7 bases; junction bases outside the gene matches: 9. The V gene's germline CDR1 is MNHEY and CDR2 SVGAGI. There are 14 residues in the CDR3.

The V and J genes are TRBV30 and TRBJ1-1; weak D call: TRBD1 (6 bases). The V gene's germline CDR1 is GTSNPN and CDR2 SVGIG (reference sequence). Trimming pared 4 bases from V and 3 bases from J, leaving 15 bases between. The CDR3 is made up of 14 amino acids. CDR3 residues: CAWTQGSWDTEAFF. In DNA, the CDR3 is TGTGCCTGGACACAGGGATCTTGGGACACTGAAGCTTTCTTT.